This TCR beta chain was identified during a study of blood T cell repertoires in COVID-19. This clone appeared once. The method was immunoSEQ multiplex PCR; TCRdb's version includes in-frame clones alone and lacks a portion of them. Among about 260,000 clones, approximately 86% were seen once, and the ten largest hold about 3.6%. The TCR originated in a man younger than 35 with active or convalescent COVID-19. Sequenced input: peripheral blood.

The CDR3 loop is CASSPTYFTDTQYF. CDR3 sequence (DNA): TGTGCCAGCAGCCCAACCTACTTCACAGATACGCAGTATTTT. The V and J genes are TRBV5-4 and TRBJ2-3; D gene uncertain. Trimming stripped 4 bases from V and 2 bases from J, with 11 bases between. The V gene's germline CDR1 is SGHNT and CDR2 YYREEE (reference sequence). The CDR3 loop spans 14 amino acids. Complete variable domain (other parts from reference TRBV5-4 and TRBJ2-3): ETGVTQSPTHLIKTRGQQVTLRCSSQSGHNTVSWYQQALGQGPQFIFQYYREEENGRGNFPPRFSGLQFPNYSSELNVNALELDDSALYLCASSPTYFTDTQYFGPGTRLTVL.